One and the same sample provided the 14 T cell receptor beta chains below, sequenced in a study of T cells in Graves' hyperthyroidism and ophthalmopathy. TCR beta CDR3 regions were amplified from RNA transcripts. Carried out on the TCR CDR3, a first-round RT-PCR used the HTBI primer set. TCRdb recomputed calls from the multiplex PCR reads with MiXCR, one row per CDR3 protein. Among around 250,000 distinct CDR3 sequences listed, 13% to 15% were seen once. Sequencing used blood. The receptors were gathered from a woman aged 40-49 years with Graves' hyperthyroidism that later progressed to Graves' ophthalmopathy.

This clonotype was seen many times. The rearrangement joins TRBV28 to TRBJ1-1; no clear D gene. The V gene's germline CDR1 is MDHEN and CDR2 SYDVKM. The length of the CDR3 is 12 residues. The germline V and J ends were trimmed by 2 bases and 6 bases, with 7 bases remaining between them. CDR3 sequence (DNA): TGTGCCAGCAGTTTACATGGCTCTGAAGCTTTCTTT. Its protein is CASSLHGSEAFF.

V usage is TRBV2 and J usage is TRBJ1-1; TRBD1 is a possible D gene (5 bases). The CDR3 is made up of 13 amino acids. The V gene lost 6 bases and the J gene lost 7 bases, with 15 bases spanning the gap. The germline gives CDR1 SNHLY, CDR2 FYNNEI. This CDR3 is CASRNTREGEAFF. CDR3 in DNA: TGTGCCAGCAGAAATACCAGGGAGGGTGAAGCTTTCTTT.

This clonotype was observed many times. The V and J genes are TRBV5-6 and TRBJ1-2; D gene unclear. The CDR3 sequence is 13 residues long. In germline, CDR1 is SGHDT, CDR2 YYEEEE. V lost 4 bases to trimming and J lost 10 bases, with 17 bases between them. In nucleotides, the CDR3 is TGTGCCAGCAGCCCCGCTAGTCGGGCATCCTACACCTTC. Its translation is CASSPASRASYTF.

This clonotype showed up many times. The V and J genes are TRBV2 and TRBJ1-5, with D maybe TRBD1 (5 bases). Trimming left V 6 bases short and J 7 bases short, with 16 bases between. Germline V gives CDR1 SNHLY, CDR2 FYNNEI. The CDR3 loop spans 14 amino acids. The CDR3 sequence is CASSAEQAPQPQHF. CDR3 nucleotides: TGTGCCAGCAGCGCGGAACAGGCCCCCCAGCCCCAGCATTTT.

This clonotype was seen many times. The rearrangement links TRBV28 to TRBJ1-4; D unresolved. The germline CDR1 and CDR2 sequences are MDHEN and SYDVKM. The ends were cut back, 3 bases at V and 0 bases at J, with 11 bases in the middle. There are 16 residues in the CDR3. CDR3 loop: CASSFLSETTNEKLFF. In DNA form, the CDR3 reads TGTGCCAGCAGTTTTTTGTCCGAGACAACTAATGAAAAACTGTTTTTT.

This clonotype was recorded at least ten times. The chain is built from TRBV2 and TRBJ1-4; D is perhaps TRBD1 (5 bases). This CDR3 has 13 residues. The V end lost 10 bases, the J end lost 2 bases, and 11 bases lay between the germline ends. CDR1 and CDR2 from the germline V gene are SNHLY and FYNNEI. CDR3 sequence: CATGGVTNEKLFF. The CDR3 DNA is TGTGCCACGGGGGGGGTCACTAATGAAAAACTGTTTTTT.

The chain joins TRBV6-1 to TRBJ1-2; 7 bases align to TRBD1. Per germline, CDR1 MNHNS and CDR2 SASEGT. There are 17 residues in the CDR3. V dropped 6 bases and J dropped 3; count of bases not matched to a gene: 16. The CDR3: CASRSGQDRRGYYGYTF. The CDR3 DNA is TGTGCCAGCAGATCCGGACAGGACAGACGAGGATACTATGGCTACACCTTC.

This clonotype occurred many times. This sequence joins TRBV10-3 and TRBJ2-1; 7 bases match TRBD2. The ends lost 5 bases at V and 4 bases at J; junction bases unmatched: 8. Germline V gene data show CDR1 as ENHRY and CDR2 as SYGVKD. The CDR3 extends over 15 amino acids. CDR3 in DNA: TGTGCCATCAGTATAACTAGCGCGACTTACAATGAGCAGTTCTTC. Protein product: CAISITSATYNEQFF.

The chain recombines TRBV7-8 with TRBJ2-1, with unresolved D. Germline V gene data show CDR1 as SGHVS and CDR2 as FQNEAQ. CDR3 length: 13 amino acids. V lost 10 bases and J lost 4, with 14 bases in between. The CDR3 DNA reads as TGTGCCACCCGGCCCCCGTCGTACAATGAGCAGTTCTTC. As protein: CATRPPSYNEQFF.

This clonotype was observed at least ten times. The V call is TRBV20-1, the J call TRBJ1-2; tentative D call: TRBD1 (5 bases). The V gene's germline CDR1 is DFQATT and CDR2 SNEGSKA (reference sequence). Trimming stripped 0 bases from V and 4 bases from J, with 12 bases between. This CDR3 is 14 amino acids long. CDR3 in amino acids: CSARDLQGSYGYTF. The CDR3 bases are TGCAGTGCTAGAGATCTTCAGGGTAGCTATGGCTACACCTTC.

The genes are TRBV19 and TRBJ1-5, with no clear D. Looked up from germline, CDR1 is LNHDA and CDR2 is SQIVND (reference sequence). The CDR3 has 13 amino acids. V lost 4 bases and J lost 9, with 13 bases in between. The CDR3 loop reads CASSTPLSGPQHF. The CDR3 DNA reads TGTGCCAGTAGTACCCCCCTTAGTGGGCCCCAGCATTTT.

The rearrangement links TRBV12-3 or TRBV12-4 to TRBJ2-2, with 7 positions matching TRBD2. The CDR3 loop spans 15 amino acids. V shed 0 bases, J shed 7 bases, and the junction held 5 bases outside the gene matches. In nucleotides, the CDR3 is TGTGCCAGCAGTTTAGCGGGAGGGCCGGGCGGGGAGCTGTTTTTT. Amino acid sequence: CASSLAGGPGGELFF.

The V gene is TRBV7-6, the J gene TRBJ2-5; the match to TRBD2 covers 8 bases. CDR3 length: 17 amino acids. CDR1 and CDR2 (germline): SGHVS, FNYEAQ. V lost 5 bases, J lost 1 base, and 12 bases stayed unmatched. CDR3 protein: CASSQRLYSGTQETQYF. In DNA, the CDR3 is TGTGCCAGCAGCCAGAGACTTTATAGCGGGACCCAAGAGACCCAGTACTTC.

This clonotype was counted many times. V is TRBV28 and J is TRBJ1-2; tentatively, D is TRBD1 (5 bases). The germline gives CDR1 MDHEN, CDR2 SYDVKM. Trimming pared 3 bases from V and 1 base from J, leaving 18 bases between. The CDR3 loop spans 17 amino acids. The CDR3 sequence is CASSFSGGRVLNYGYTF. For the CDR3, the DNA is TGTGCCAGCAGTTTTTCCGGGGGGAGAGTCCTTAACTATGGCTACACCTTC.